This TCR beta chain was documented in a study of shared clonotypes between healthy human individuals. There are 14 residues in the CDR3. Study-level findings and limits: Clonotypes that were shared across a handful of donors made up about 4.5% of naive CD4 clonotypes. Relative to their counterparts shared across all four donors, non-shared clonotypes exhibited diminished generation probabilities.

Method: immunoSEQ multiplex PCR; TCRdb's copy keeps in-frame clones and lacks some. The table includes about a million clones, around three quarters detected once. A note on this clone: Antigen specificity is unknown.

The origin of this receptor is a man in his late teens or twenties in good health. This rearrangement joins TRBV21-1 to TRBJ2-1; the table's D call, TRBD2, has no DNA check behind it. TRBV21-1 is assigned pseudogene status. Sequenced input: memory CD4+ T cells sorted from blood. This sample's subset: CD45RA-negative fraction. CDR3 amino acids: CASSKRGTRERQFF. In DNA, the CDR3 is TGTGCCAGCAGCAAAAGGGGGACTAGGGAACGGCAGTTCTTC.